A selection of T cell receptor beta chains follows, all from one sample in a study of cytomegalovirus exposure and HLA in healthy donors. This table comes from immunoSEQ multiplex PCR, and its TCRdb copy is limited to in-frame clones, with some not included. The sample table sets out 70,000 to 80,000 clones. Sequencing input: PBMCs. The receptor set was obtained from a man aged 35 to 55 in good health and CMV-seronegative. The CDR3 runs from the conserved cysteine through the conserved F or W. The D gene is left open where the match is weak.

length	V	D	J	CDR3	DNA
18	TRBV4-1	TRBD1	TRBJ1-2	CASSPYSSTGGAGYGYTF	TGCGCCAGCAGCCCGTATTCGTCTACAGGGGGCGCTGGATATGGCTACACCTTC
12	TRBV5-4	TRBD1	TRBJ1-2	CASSLEGAGYTF	TGTGCCAGCAGCTTGGAGGGGGCTGGCTACACCTTC
13	TRBV2	-	TRBJ2-2	CASSKTNTGELFF	TGTGCCAGCTCAAAGACTAACACCGGGGAGCTGTTTTTT
15	TRBV2	TRBD1	TRBJ1-4	CASSTLGQSTEKLFF	TGTGCCAGCAGCACCCTGGGACAGTCGACTGAAAAACTGTTTTTT
12	TRBV30	-	TRBJ1-5	CAWSLGGQPQHF	TGTGCCTGGAGTCTGGGGGGACAGCCCCAGCATTTT
15	TRBV6-1	TRBD1	TRBJ1-2	CASSDILTGNYGYTF	TGTGCCAGCAGTGATATACTGACAGGGAACTATGGCTACACCTTC
14	TRBV5-4	-	TRBJ1-6	CASSLGGGNSPLHF	TGTGCCAGCAGCTTGGGGGGCGGAAATTCACCCCTCCACTTT
16	TRBV19	-	TRBJ1-5	CASSITWAINNQPQHF	TGTGCCAGTAGTATTACCTGGGCCATTAACAATCAGCCCCAGCATTTT
21	TRBV4-1	TRBD2	TRBJ2-4	CASSQQDRRKASGGNLNIQYF	TGCGCCAGCAGCCAGCAAGATCGTCGAAAGGCTAGCGGGGGGAACTTAAACATTCAGTACTTC
14	TRBV28	-	TRBJ1-2	CASSYRGGDYGYTF	TGTGCCAGCAGTTATAGAGGGGGGGACTATGGCTACACCTTC
14	TRBV7-9	TRBD1	TRBJ2-3	CASSPGQGADTQYF	TGTGCCAGCAGCCCAGGACAGGGGGCAGATACGCAGTATTTT
13	TRBV12-5	-	TRBJ1-6	CASGVESNSPLHF	TGTGCTAGTGGTGTGGAGAGTAATTCCCCCCTCCACTTT
14	TRBV5-6	-	TRBJ2-7	CASSRSGNSYEQYF	TGTGCCAGCAGCCGATCAGGGAATTCCTACGAGCAGTACTTC
15	TRBV7-2	-	TRBJ2-5	CASSPWGGAQETQYF	TGTGCCAGCAGCCCCTGGGGCGGAGCCCAAGAGACCCAGTACTTC
14	TRBV27	-	TRBJ2-3	CASSFDRATDTQYF	TGTGCCAGCAGTTTTGACAGAGCTACAGATACGCAGTATTTT
15	TRBV28	TRBD1	TRBJ2-7	CASSNTGTGLYEQYF	TGTGCCAGCAGTAACACCGGGACAGGGCTTTACGAGCAGTACTTC
14	TRBV5-1	-	TRBJ1-6	CASSPEPIGGPLHF	TGCGCCAGCAGTCCCGAACCCATCGGGGGGCCCCTCCACTTT
15	TRBV15	-	TRBJ2-3	CATSKEGGSTDTQYF	TGTGCCACCAGCAAAGAAGGCGGGAGCACAGATACGCAGTATTTT
17	TRBV25-1	TRBD2	TRBJ2-2	CASSEQGLAGNTGELFF	TGTGCCAGCAGTGAACAGGGACTAGCGGGGAACACCGGGGAGCTGTTTTTT
14	TRBV6-6	TRBD1	TRBJ1-1	CASSYSQDRGEAFF	TGTGCCAGCAGTTACTCGCAGGACAGGGGGGAAGCTTTCTTT
15	TRBV5-6	TRBD1	TRBJ1-4	CASSLPGGPNEKLFF	TGTGCCAGCAGCCTACCAGGGGGCCCTAATGAAAAACTGTTTTTT
17	TRBV6-1	TRBD2	TRBJ2-1	CASSEASSGGPWDEQFF	TGTGCCAGCAGTGAAGCGTCTAGCGGGGGGCCCTGGGATGAGCAGTTCTTC
14	TRBV29-1	-	TRBJ1-1	CSVEDGHMNTEAFF	TGCAGCGTTGAAGATGGACATATGAACACTGAAGCTTTCTTT
15	TRBV9	TRBD1	TRBJ1-2	CASSVGGRGLGGYTF	TGTGCCAGCAGCGTAGGAGGCAGGGGGCTAGGTGGCTACACCTTC
16	TRBV28	TRBD2	TRBJ2-7	CASSSVTSSGAYEQYF	TGTGCCAGCAGTTCGGTGACTAGCAGTGGGGCCTACGAGCAGTACTTC
15	TRBV29-1	TRBD1	TRBJ1-1	CSVPGDRGLNTEAFF	TGCAGCGTCCCCGGGGACAGGGGATTGAACACTGAAGCTTTCTTT
14	TRBV6-5	-	TRBJ1-1	CASRRGFGNTEAFF	TGTGCCAGCAGACGGGGTTTCGGGAACACTGAAGCTTTCTTT
12	TRBV5-1	-	TRBJ2-7	CASSLTPYEQYF	TGCGCCAGCAGCTTGACACCTTACGAGCAGTACTTC
13	TRBV12-5	TRBD1	TRBJ1-2	CASGLNRQGVYTF	TGTGCTAGTGGTTTGAACCGACAGGGTGTCTACACCTTC
15	TRBV30	TRBD2	TRBJ2-5	CAWKRGSGGSETQYF	TGTGCCTGGAAAAGGGGGTCGGGGGGGTCAGAGACCCAGTACTTC
13	TRBV30	-	TRBJ1-3	CAWSGQSGNTIYF	TGTGCCTGGAGCGGACAGTCTGGAAACACCATATATTTT
16	TRBV18	TRBD2	TRBJ2-7	CASSPPGTSGGVEQYF	TGTGCCAGCTCACCCCCGGGAACTAGCGGGGGGGTCGAGCAGTACTTC
13	TRBV7-8	-	TRBJ2-7	CASSLRQAQEQYF	TGTGCCAGCAGCCTGAGACAGGCTCAAGAGCAGTACTTC
15	TRBV5-5	TRBD1	TRBJ1-2	CASSPGTADLYGYTF	TGTGCCAGCAGCCCGGGGACAGCAGACTTATATGGCTACACCTTC
14	TRBV2	-	TRBJ2-1	CASLLGRRNNEQFF	TGTGCCAGCCTTTTAGGGAGGAGGAACAATGAGCAGTTCTTC
16	TRBV7-2	-	TRBJ1-5	CASSLVSPRGGQPQHF	TGTGCCAGCAGCTTAGTTAGCCCCAGGGGTGGTCAGCCCCAGCATTTT
13	TRBV11-2	-	TRBJ1-1	CASSSTSGVEAFF	TGTGCCAGCAGCTCCACTAGCGGGGTGGAAGCTTTCTTT